The 25 T cell receptor beta chains below all came from one sample that was sequenced in a study of OX40 agonist ivuxolimab in advanced cancers. Produced via immunoSEQ multiplex PCR; TCRdb's table is partial and in-frame only. The profile shows fewer than 25,000 clones, around 80% of them singletons. The material was CD4+ or CD8+ T cells sorted from blood, obtained in a trial of the OX40 agonist ivuxolimab. The receptors were sampled from an adult with an advanced solid tumor such as melanoma, head and neck, liver or kidney cancer.

This clone occurred a few times. The chain employs TRBV7-6 and TRBJ1-5, with D unresolved. Looked up from germline, CDR1 is SGHVS and CDR2 is FNYEAQ. V was cut by 3 bases and J by 7 bases, with 10 bases left in between. The CDR3 is 13 residues long. CDR3 coding DNA: TGTGCCAGCAGCTTGTCCGGGCAACAGCCCCAGCATTTT. This encodes CASSLSGQQPQHF.

This chain connects TRBV6-5 to TRBJ1-6; 7 bases are a match to TRBD1. The CDR3 is 13 residues long. CDR1 MNHEY and CDR2 SVGAGI come from the germline V gene. V dropped 6 bases and J dropped 8; count of bases not matched to a gene: 4. The CDR3 bases are TGTGCCAGCAGGAGACAGGGCGATTCACCCCTCCACTTT. Translated, it gives CASRRQGDSPLHF.

This chain links TRBV4-1 with TRBJ2-5; 10 bases are a match to TRBD1. The J call is doubtful: the DNA matches TRBJ2-7 better. Germline assignment: CDR1 MGHRA and CDR2 YSYEKL. There are 15 residues in the CDR3. CDR3 region: CASSRSGTGVGEQYF. CDR3 sequence (DNA): TGCGCCAGCAGCCGTTCCGGGACAGGGGTGGGCGAGCAGTACTTC.

This sequence joins TRBV5-6 and TRBJ2-7, with TRBD1 matching 9 bases. The J segment lost 2 bases and the V segment lost 5 bases, leaving 8 bases of the junction unmatched. CDR3 size: 15 residues. CDR1 SGHDT and CDR2 YYEEEE come from the germline V gene. The CDR3 sequence: CASRFGTGTPYEQYF. As DNA, the CDR3 is TGTGCCAGCAGATTTGGGACAGGGACCCCCTACGAGCAGTACTTC. Full variable domain (remainder filled in from reference TRBV5-6 and TRBJ2-7): DAGVTQSPTHLIKTRGQQVTLRCSPKSGHDTVSWYQQALGQGPQFIFQYYEEEERQRGNFPDRFSGHQFPNYSSELNVNALLLGDSALYLCASRFGTGTPYEQYFGPGTRLTVT.

The CDR3 is CASSGGPRVTLYEQYF. The CDR3 nucleotides are TGTGCCAGCAGTGGAGGCCCCAGGGTTACGCTCTACGAGCAGTACTTC. The chain couples TRBV6-1 to TRBJ2-7; a possible D gene is TRBD1 (5 bases). Germline V gene sequence: CDR1 MNHNS, CDR2 SASEGT. Trimming took off 4 bases at V and 3 bases at J, with 19 bases between the two ends. The CDR3 length is 16 residues.

The rearrangement joins TRBV7-2 to TRBJ2-1; the D is unclear. Germline CDR1 and CDR2: SGHTA and FQGNSA. V lost 2 bases to trimming and J lost 5 bases, with 13 bases between them. The CDR3 consists of 15 residues. CDR3 region: CASSLTWEDHNEQFF. The CDR3 DNA is TGTGCCAGCAGCTTAACCTGGGAAGACCACAATGAGCAGTTCTTC.

The genes are TRBV28 and TRBJ1-2; D might be TRBD1 (5 bases). CDR3 length: 13 residues. Trimming removed 4 bases at V and 8 bases at J, with 14 bases between. Germline V lookup: CDR1 MDHEN, CDR2 SYDVKM. The CDR3 region is CASSWDLWRGYTF. In nucleotides, the CDR3 is TGTGCCAGCAGTTGGGACCTTTGGAGAGGCTACACCTTC.

The chain employs TRBV29-1 and TRBJ2-2; D perhaps matches TRBD1 (5 bases). The CDR3 contains 15 residues. CDR1 and CDR2 from the germline V gene are SQVTM and ANQGSEA. V lost 6 bases to trimming and J lost 4 bases, with 18 bases between them. In DNA, the CDR3 is TGCAGCGTCCAAAGGGGTGGCAGGGCCACCGGGGAGCTGTTTTTT. Its translation is CSVQRGGRATGELFF.

The chain combines TRBV27 with TRBJ2-1; no definite D call. Per germline, CDR1 MNHEY and CDR2 SMNVEV (reference sequence). The CDR3 is made up of 13 amino acids. Trimming removed 2 bases from V and 10 bases from J, with 12 bases in between. Written as DNA, the CDR3 is TGTGCCAGCAGTTTAACGGTTTGGCACGAGCAGTTCTTC. Translated, it gives CASSLTVWHEQFF.

The chain joins TRBV6-1 to TRBJ2-3; no clear D gene. The CDR3 runs 14 residues. The V gene lost 5 bases and the J gene lost 2 bases, with 11 bases spanning the gap. Looked up from germline, CDR1 is MNHNS and CDR2 is SASEGT. CDR3 sequence: CASSLNGYTDTQYF. The DNA for the CDR3 is TGTGCCAGCAGTCTAAACGGGTACACAGATACGCAGTATTTT.

This clone was detected a few times. The chain employs TRBV25-1 and TRBJ2-7, with D perhaps TRBD2 (5 bases). Germline V lookup: CDR1 MGHDK, CDR2 SYGVNS. Between the trimmed V and J ends, which lost 2 bases and 1 base, there was a span of 21 bases. This CDR3 contains 18 residues. CDR3 residues: CASSEPRELGASSYEQYF. Here the CDR3 DNA reads TGTGCCAGCAGTGAACCACGGGAACTAGGTGCATCGTCCTACGAGCAGTACTTC.

The chain uses TRBV6-4 and TRBJ2-2, with D unresolved. The CDR3 extends over 14 amino acids. V was shortened by 3 bases and J by 3 bases, with 8 bases between the two germline ends. In germline, CDR1 is MRHNA, CDR2 SNTAGT. The CDR3 DNA is TGTGCCAGCAGTGAGTTTTGGGACACCGGGGAGCTGTTTTTT. It translates to CASSEFWDTGELFF.

V gene TRBV11-2 combines with J gene TRBJ2-6; D gene uncertain. V was clipped by 2 bases and J by 13 bases, with 6 bases between them. The CDR3 covers 11 residues. The germline gives CDR1 SGHAT, CDR2 FQNNGV. CDR3 protein: CASSLNKVLTF. The CDR3 DNA follows: TGTGCCAGCAGCTTAAATAAGGTCCTGACTTTC.

This chain links TRBV5-5 with TRBJ1-1, with D perhaps TRBD1 (6 bases). This CDR3 spans 17 amino acids. The germline CDR1 and CDR2 sequences are SGHKS and YYEKEE (reference sequence). Between the trimmed V and J ends, which lost 0 bases and 0 bases, there was a span of 15 bases. CDR3 sequence (DNA): TGTGCCAGCAGCTTGGGATCAGGGGCCTTAATGAACACTGAAGCTTTCTTT. The encoded protein is CASSLGSGALMNTEAFF.

In this sample, this clone turned up a few times. The chain uses TRBV7-3 and TRBJ2-7; D call uncertain. Germline V gene lookup returns CDR1 SGHTA and CDR2 FQGTGA. Trimming shortened V by 5 bases and J by 1 base, and 9 bases separated the two germline ends. The CDR3 has 13 amino acids. The CDR3: CASSLQDSYEQYF. CDR3 nucleotides: TGTGCCAGCAGCCTCCAGGATTCCTACGAGCAGTACTTC.

The chain joins TRBV13 to TRBJ2-5; TRBD1 might be the D (5 bases). This CDR3 is 14 amino acids long. The V end lost 1 base, the J end lost 0 bases, and 6 bases lay between the germline ends. The germline V gene encodes CDR1 PRHDT and CDR2 FYEKMQ (reference sequence). CDR3 sequence (DNA): TGTGCCAGCAGCTTAGCAGGGTACCAAGAGACCCAGTACTTC. Its protein is CASSLAGYQETQYF. Complete variable domain (other parts from reference TRBV13 and TRBJ2-5): AAGVIQSPRHLIKEKRETATLKCYPIPRHDTVYWYQQGPGQDPQFLISFYEKMQSDKGSIPDRFSAQQFSDYHSELNMSSLELGDSALYFCASSLAGYQETQYFGPGTRLLVL.

The chain has TRBV6-5 and TRBJ1-1; 10 bases align to TRBD1. Per germline, CDR1 MNHEY and CDR2 SVGAGI. This CDR3 comprises 11 residues. J lost 11 bases, V lost 5 bases, and 2 bases had no gene match. The CDR3 sequence: CASSGTGEAFF. CDR3 bases: TGTGCCAGCAGTGGGACAGGGGAGGCTTTCTTT.

The chain joins TRBV11-2 to TRBJ2-5; TRBD2 aligns across 11 bases. The J call is in doubt because the DNA end fits TRBJ2-7 better. The CDR3 has 16 amino acids. Germline assignment: CDR1 SGHAT and CDR2 FQNNGV. The CDR3 region is CASSPRTSGRNYEQYF. CDR3 coding DNA: TGTGCCAGCAGTCCTCGCACTAGCGGGAGAAATTACGAGCAGTACTTC.

This rearrangement joins TRBV6-5 to TRBJ2-5; a weak D match, TRBD2 (6 bases). Germline loops: CDR1 MNHEY, CDR2 SVGAGI. This CDR3 spans 12 amino acids. CDR3 protein: CATAGTQETQYF. The CDR3 DNA reads as TGTGCGACGGCGGGGACCCAAGAGACCCAGTACTTC.

The table lists this clone with a few counts. The CDR3 region is CASSEQYYGYTF. The DNA of the CDR3 is TGTGCCAGTAGTGAACAGTATTATGGCTACACCTTC. The chain uses TRBV19 and TRBJ1-2; D remains ambiguous. There are 12 residues in the CDR3. With 5 bases removed from V and 5 bases from J, the gap between germline ends came to 9 bases. From germline, CDR1 is LNHDA and CDR2 SQIVND (reference sequence).

J is TRBJ2-2 and V is TRBV9; D gene ambiguous. Trimming cost V 4 bases and J 6 bases, with 7 bases left between them. The CDR3 extends over 12 amino acids. Per germline, CDR1 SGDLS and CDR2 YYNGEE. The CDR3, as DNA: TGTGCCAGCAGCTTCGATGCCGGGGAGCTGTTTTTT. Protein: CASSFDAGELFF.

The chain employs TRBV9 and TRBJ2-1; 8 bases line up with TRBD1. After removal of 4 bases from V and 8 bases from J, the junction contained 2 bases not matched to a gene. This CDR3 spans 12 amino acids. CDR1 is SGDLS and CDR2 is YYNGEE in the germline V gene. The CDR3 DNA follows: TGTGCCAGCAGCACACAGGGGGATGAGCAGTTCTTC. Its protein product is CASSTQGDEQFF.

Ten or more counts support this clone. V is TRBV21-1 and J is TRBJ1-2. TRBV21-1 is shown as a pseudogene. The CDR3 runs to 14 residues. This CDR3 is CASINGALNYGYTF. The CDR3 DNA reads as TGTGCCAGCATCAACGGGGCCCTTAACTATGGCTACACCTTC.

The chain recombines TRBV4-1 with TRBJ2-7, with a possible D match to TRBD1 (7 bases). V was trimmed by 2 bases and J by 3 bases, leaving 17 bases between them. The CDR3 is 16 amino acids. The V gene's germline CDR1 is MGHRA and CDR2 YSYEKL. The CDR3 DNA sequence: TGCGCCAGCAGCCAATACTCCCAGGGGGGAAGCTACGAGCAGTACTTC. Translating gives CASSQYSQGGSYEQYF.

The chain is built from TRBV28 and TRBJ2-1, with a weak D call TRBD2 (6 bases). The V end lost 4 bases, the J end lost 6 bases, and 19 bases lay between the germline ends. Germline V gene sequence: CDR1 MDHEN, CDR2 SYDVKM. This CDR3 has 16 residues. CDR3 sequence reads: CASSSLRGVPFNEQFF. CDR3 bases: TGTGCCAGCAGTTCCCTTCGCGGGGTGCCGTTCAATGAGCAGTTCTTC.